One and the same sample provided the 3 T cell receptor beta chains below, sequenced in a study of technical replicates of blood from several donors. Libraries were prepared by immunoSEQ multiplex PCR; TCRdb keeps only in-frame clonotypes and omits some of them. The data hold roughly 90,000 clones, with less than 96% observed a single time. The sequenced sample consisted of T cells isolated from PBMCs. These receptors originate from a human donor in good health.

This clone came up once. The CDR3, as DNA: TGTGCCAGCCGGACACAGGGGATGAACACCGGGGAGCTGTTTTTT. Amino acid sequence: CASRTQGMNTGELFF. The V and J genes are TRBV19 and TRBJ2-2; 7 bases fit TRBD1. CDR1 and CDR2 from the germline V gene are LNHDA and SQIVND (reference sequence). The CDR3 consists of 15 residues. The trim removed 9 bases at V and 1 base at J, leaving 8 bases unmatched.

With regard to this clone: Additional DNA sequences in this sample encode the identical CDR3. The V gene is TRBV5-4, the J gene TRBJ2-7; no reliable D call. Trimming took off 1 base at V and 0 bases at J, with 5 bases between the two ends. Germline values: CDR1 SGHNT, CDR2 YYREEE (reference sequence). The length of the CDR3 is 13 residues. In DNA, the CDR3 is TGTGCCAGCAGCTTGACCGGCTCCTACGAGCAGTACTTC. Translated: CASSLTGSYEQYF.

The rearrangement uses TRBV30 and TRBJ2-1, with 7 bases fitting TRBD2. Looked up from germline, CDR1 is GTSNPN and CDR2 is SVGIG (reference sequence). Losses at the gene ends were 3 bases for V and 6 bases for J; bases not matched to a gene: 8. The CDR3 sequence is 14 residues long. The CDR3 DNA follows: TGTGCCTGGAGAGATGGCGGGAGAATCAATGAGCAGTTCTTC. Its protein is CAWRDGGRINEQFF.